This T cell receptor beta chain was identified in a study of T cell responses to AZD1222 COVID-19 vaccine. Findings and caveats of the study: Donor demographics were predominantly white British with a female majority; clonal diversity may be underestimated. Vaccine-related CD4 TCRs covered spike, predominating at 160-218 and 743-854. Close to half of all spike-specific TCRs reportedly target regions of the variants that are unmutated.

Concerning this clone itself: Its antigen remains unidentified.

The table came from immunoSEQ multiplex PCR; TCRdb's copy has only in-frame clones and leaves some out. The sample includes about 110,000 clones, less than 90% seen only once; the top ten take around a tenth. This specimen was peripheral blood, taken on day 0 of AZD1222 vaccination. This TCR was sampled from an adult in good health.

The CDR3 coding sequence is TGTGCCAGCAGCGTAGGGAGTGGGGCGACTAGCACAGATACGCAGTATTTT. Protein: CASSVGSGATSTDTQYF. V usage is TRBV9 and J usage is TRBJ2-3; D is possibly TRBD1 (5 bases). The CDR3 length is 17 residues. Germline V gives CDR1 SGDLS, CDR2 YYNGEE. Trimming shortened V by 0 bases and J by 0 bases, and 14 bases separated the two germline ends. Using reference TRBV9 and TRBJ2-3 for the parts outside the CDR3, the full variable domain is DSGVTQTPKHLITATGQRVTLRCSPRSGDLSVYWYQQSLDQGLQFLIQYYNGEERAKGNILERFSAQQFPDLHSELNLSSLELGDSALYFCASSVGSGATSTDTQYFGPGTRLTVL.